The source of this TCR beta chain is a study of Ad26.COV2.S vaccination and SARS-CoV-2 variants (dated by TCRdb to the early 2020s). At the level of the whole study: Donors in the vaccine arm were drawn from COV1001, a multicentre, randomized, double-blind, placebo-controlled phase I-IIa trial testing Ad26.COV2.S in healthy adults. Blinding of investigators to trial group allocation was maintained during experiments and outcome assessment. Sequencing of the TCRbeta repertoire served to evaluate the specificity and breadth of SARS-CoV-2-reactive T cell receptors following Ad26.COV2.S vaccination. Ad26.COV2.S was given intramuscularly at 5x10^10 or 1x10^11 viral particles, as a single shot or as two shots 56 days apart. Trial participants were randomized into five groups of five: low-dose or high-dose Ad26.COV2.S given once or twice, or placebo on both occasions. The TCR-sequenced set comprised around 30 samples: approximately 19 Ad26.COV2.S vaccine recipients, 5 placebo recipients and 8 SARS-CoV-2 convalescent individuals. What the study reported, not specific to this receptor: Higher spike-specific TCR breadth was observed in Ad26.COV2.S recipients than in placebo recipients (P = 0.0014). Substantial breadth of spike-specific CD8+ and CD4+ T cell responses was reported after vaccination. The authors noted that total T cell responses may have been underestimated by the TCR breadth and depth analyses. Non-spike TCR breadth was comparable between vaccine and placebo recipients, consistent with the vaccine containing only spike. The study lacked the statistical power to compare responses across vaccine doses or regimens.

Turning to this clone: Its antigen remains undetermined. Qualities for individual bases were not recorded, and no much larger clone is one base off.

TCRbeta CDR3 regions were sequenced with the immunoSEQ Assay. After extraction, genomic DNA underwent amplification by bias-controlled multiplex PCR, followed by high-throughput sequencing. The paper's data handling went like this. Collapsing and filtering of sequences were performed to quantify the absolute abundance of each unique TCRbeta CDR3 region. T cell fraction was estimated by normalizing TCRbeta template counts to usable DNA, with usable DNA measured through amplification of reference genes found in all nucleated cells. Repertoire TCRs were annotated as SARS-CoV-2-specific by exact matching of V gene, CDR3 amino acid sequence and J gene to a known reactive TCR set. The reference SARS-CoV-2 TCR set was derived from MIRA and filtered for enrichment in COVID-19-positive ImmuneCODE repertoires, a step that removed public or cross-reactive TCRs. Drawing on the MIRA antigens, annotated TCRs were analysed further at the level of specific ORF or position within ORF. Breadth was defined as the number of annotated unique rearrangements divided by the total number of unique productive rearrangements, and depth was defined as the summed frequency of the annotated unique rearrangements. Group comparisons of TCR breadth used two-sided Wilcoxon rank-sum tests. Imported from immuneACCESS, the table was reduced by TCRdb to in-frame sequences with V and J called. These copies leave out some clones; in studies compared against another copy, an unresolved V gene accounts for under half, and the cause of the remainder is not known. The V and J calls and clone size were taken over from that table, and D and trimming were inferred from the DNA. Across this sample there are 250,000 or so clones, with roughly 89% seen only once. About 2.8% of the sample goes to the ten largest clones.

The sample's treatment or condition label is to be understood as: about 20 received Ad26.COV2.S at low or high dose, single or two shots; about 5 received placebo; per-sample allocation not given. For vaccine and placebo recipients, repertoires were sequenced using samples collected on day 63 after the first injection. Cohort 1b enrolled roughly 25 adults aged 18-55 years at a single site in Boston, USA, between 29 July and 7 August 2020. Ad26.COV2.S consisted of a replication-incompetent adenovirus type 26 vector by which a prefusion-stabilized SARS-CoV-2 spike protein from the original Wuhan strain was expressed. CDR1 and CDR2 were assigned from the germline V gene (reference sequence) as LGHDT and YNNKEL. Trimming takes 4 bases off V and 13 bases off J; junction bases not matched to a gene: 7. Measured from the cysteine to the phenylalanine, the CDR3 is 13 residues long. Here the CDR3 DNA is all that survives: 39 bases in frame from base 1.

This clonotype was obtained from a person between 18 and 60 years old who received the Ad26.COV2.S COVID-19 vaccine or a placebo. Here the sequenced sample was peripheral blood, taken in a trial of Ad26.COV2.S vaccine versus placebo. Recombination linked TRBV3-1 (or the pseudogene TRBV3-2) to TRBJ1-6, and TRBD1 matches 7 of the central bases. CDR3 loop: CASSPGTAAPLHF. The DNA is as follows: TGTGCCAGCAGCCCCGGGACAGCTGCCCCCCTCCACTTT.